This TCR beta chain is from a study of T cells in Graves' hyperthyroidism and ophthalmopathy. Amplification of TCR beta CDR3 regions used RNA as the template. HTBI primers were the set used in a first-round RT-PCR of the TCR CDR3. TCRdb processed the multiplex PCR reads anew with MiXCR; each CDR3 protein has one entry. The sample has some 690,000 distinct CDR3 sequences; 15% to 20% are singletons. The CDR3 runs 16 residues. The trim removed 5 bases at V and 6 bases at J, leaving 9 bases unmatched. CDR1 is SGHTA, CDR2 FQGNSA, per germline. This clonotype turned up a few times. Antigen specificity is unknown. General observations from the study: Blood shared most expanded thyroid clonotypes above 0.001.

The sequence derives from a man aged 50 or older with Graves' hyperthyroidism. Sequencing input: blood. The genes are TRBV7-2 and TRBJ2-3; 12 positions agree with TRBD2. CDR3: CASSRGLAGLGDTQYF. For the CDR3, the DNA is TGTGCCAGCAGCCGAGGACTAGCGGGACTTGGGGATACGCAGTATTTT.